This TCR beta chain was found in a study of blood T cells in healthy people across ages. Study-wide findings and caveats: Higher diversity, along with more naive CD4+ cells, distinguished long-lived donors from aged donors. Calculation of diversity from one million T cells yielded estimates considered to be underestimates.

This clonotype is a singleton in its sample. Its antigen is still unknown. V lost 5 bases to trimming and J lost 0 bases; unmatched junction nucleotides: 7. The CDR3 spans 16 residues. Together with a sample-barcoded 5' primer, a J-beta primer mix was included in a second PCR lasting about 7 to 12 cycles. TCRdb used MiXCR to reprocess the 5' RACE reads, holding one entry per CDR3 protein. The repertoire holds about a million distinct CDR3 sequences, just over 50% seen once, with about 22% in the top ten. Isolation recovered at least 6 million PBMCs from every sample. The sequenced sample was blood. This rearrangement joins TRBV12-3 or TRBV12-4 to TRBJ1-5; 7 bases agree with TRBD1. The sequence was collected from a woman aged 60-75 years in good health. CDR3 DNA sequence: TGTGCCAGCAGTCGGGACAGTTCATATAGCAATCAGCCCCAGCATTTT. This sequence encodes CASSRDSSYSNQPQHF.